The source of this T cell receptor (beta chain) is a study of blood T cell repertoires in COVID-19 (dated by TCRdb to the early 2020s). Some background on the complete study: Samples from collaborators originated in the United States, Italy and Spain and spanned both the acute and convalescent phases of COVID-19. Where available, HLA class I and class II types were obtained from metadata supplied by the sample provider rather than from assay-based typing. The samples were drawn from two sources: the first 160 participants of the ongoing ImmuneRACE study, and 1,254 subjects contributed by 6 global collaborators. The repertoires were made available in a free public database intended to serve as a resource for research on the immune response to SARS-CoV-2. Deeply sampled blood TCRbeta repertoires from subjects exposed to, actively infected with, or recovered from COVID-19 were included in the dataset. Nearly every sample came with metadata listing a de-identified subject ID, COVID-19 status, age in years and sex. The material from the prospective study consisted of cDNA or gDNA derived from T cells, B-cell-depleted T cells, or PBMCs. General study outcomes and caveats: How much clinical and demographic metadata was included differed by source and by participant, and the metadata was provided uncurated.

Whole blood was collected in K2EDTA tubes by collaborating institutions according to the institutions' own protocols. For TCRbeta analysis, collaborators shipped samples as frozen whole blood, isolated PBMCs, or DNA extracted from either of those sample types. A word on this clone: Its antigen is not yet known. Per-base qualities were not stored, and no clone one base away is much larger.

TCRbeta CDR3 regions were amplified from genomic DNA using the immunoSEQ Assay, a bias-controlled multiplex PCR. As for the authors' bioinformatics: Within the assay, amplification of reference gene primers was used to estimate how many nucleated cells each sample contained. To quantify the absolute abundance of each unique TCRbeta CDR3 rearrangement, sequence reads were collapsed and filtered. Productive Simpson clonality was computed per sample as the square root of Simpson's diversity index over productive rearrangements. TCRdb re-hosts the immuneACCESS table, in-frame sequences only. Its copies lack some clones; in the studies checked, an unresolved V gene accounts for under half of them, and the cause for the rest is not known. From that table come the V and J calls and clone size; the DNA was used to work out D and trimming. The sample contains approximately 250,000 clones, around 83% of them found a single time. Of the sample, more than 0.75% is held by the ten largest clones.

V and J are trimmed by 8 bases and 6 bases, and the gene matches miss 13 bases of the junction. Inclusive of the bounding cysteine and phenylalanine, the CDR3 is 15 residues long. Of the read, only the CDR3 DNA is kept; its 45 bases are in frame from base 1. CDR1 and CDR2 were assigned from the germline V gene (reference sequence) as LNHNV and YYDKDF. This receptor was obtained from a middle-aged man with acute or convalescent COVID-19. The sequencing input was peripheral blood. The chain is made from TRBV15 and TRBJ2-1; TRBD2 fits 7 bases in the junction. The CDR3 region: CATRPGSGGTNEQFF. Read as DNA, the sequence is TGTGCCACCCGCCCAGGATCCGGGGGGACCAATGAGCAGTTCTTC.